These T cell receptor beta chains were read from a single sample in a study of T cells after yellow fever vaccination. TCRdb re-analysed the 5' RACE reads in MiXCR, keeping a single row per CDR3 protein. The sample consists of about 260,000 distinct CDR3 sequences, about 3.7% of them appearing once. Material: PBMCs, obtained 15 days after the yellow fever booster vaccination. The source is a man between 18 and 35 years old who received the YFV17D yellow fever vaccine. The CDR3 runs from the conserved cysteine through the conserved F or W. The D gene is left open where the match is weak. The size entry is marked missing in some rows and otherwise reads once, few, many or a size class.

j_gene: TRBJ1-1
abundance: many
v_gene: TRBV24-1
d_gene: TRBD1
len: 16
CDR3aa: CATSDATDRANTEAFF

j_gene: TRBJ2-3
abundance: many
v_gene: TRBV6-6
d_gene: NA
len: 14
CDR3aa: CASSHGDSTDTQYF

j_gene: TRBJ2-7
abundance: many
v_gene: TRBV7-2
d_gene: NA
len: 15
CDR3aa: CASSLVSATGYEQYF

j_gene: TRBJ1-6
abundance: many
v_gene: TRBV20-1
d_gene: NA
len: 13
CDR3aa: CSARRGPNSPLHF

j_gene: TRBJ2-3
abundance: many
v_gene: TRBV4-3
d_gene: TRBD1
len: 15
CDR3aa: CASSTRQGSTDTQYF

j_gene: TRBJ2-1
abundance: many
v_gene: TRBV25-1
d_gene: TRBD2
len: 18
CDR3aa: CASAAGLAGGNSYNEQFF

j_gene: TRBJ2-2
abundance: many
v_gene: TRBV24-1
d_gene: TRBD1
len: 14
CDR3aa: CATRGQGSTGELFF

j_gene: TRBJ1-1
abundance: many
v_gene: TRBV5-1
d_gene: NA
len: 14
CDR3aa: CASSVRGGNTEAFF

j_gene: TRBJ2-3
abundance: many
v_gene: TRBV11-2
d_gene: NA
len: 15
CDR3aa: CASSLFWGSTDTQYF

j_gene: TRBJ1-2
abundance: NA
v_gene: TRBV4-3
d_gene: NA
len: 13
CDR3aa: CASSQDPGDGYTF

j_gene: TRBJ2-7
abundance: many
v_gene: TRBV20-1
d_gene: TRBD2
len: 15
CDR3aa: CSARDISGASYEQYF

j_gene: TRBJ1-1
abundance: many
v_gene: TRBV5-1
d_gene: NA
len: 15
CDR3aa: CASSTWTDMNTEAFF

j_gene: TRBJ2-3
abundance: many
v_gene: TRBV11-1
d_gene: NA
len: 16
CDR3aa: CASSLVVVGSTDTQYF

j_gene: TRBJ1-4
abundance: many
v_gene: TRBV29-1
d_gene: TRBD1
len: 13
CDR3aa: CSVDQGADEKLFF

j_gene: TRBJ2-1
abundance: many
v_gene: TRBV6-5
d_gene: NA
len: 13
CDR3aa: CASRATGNNEQFF

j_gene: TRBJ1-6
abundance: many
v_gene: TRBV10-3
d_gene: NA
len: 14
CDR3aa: CAISAGLGDSPLHF

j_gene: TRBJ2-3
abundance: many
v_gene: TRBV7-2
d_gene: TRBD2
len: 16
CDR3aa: CASRYNLAGATDTQYF

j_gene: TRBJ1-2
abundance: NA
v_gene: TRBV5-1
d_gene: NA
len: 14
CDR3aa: CASSLVSNGQGYTF

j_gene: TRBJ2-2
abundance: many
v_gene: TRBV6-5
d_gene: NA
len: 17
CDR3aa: CASSYSLVWGQNGELFF

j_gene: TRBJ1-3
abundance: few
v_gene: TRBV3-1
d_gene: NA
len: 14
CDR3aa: CASKEASSGNTIYF

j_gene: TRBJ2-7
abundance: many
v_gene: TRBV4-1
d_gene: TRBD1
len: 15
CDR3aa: CASSQQGQGAYEQYF

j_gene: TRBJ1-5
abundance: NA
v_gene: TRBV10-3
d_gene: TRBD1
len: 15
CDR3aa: CAISEPDRGDQPQHF

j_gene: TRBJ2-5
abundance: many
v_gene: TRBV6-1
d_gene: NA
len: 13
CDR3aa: CASSRALQETQYF

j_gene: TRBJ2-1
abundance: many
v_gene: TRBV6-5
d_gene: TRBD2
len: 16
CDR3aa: CASRRGDSGGIHEQFF

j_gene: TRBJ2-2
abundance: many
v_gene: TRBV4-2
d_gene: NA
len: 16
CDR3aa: CASSQDRGVVTGELFF

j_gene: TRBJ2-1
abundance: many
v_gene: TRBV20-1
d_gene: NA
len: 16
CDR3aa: CSAPHPPPDDYNEQFF

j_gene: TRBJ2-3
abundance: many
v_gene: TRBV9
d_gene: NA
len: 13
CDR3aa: CASSVLNTDTQYF

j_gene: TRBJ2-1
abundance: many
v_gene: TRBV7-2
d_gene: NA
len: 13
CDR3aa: CASSPSRAGEQFF

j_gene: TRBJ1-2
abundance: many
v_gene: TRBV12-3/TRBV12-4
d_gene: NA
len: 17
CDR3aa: CASSLMGAGRSNYGYTF

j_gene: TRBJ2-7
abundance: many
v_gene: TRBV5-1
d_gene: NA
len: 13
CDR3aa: CASSLGRSYEQYF

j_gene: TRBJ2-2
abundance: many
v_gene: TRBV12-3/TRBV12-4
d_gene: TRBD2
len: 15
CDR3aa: CASSQRGKDTGELFF

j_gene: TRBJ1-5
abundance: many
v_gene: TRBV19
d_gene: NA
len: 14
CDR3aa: CASLSQGVNQPQHF

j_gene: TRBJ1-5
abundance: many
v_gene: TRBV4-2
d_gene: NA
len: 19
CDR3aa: CASSQPLAGTRHGNQPQHF